This T cell receptor beta chain is drawn from a study of CD8+CD57+ T cells in acquired aplastic anemia. CDR1 LNHDA and CDR2 SQIVND come from the germline V gene (reference sequence). There are 14 residues in the CDR3. The V end lost 5 bases, the J end lost 6 bases, and 17 bases lay between the germline ends. Patients included in sequencing had previously demonstrated CD8+CD57+ cell expansion by flow cytometry. CDR3 and TCR beta VDJ profiling relied on genomic DNA as the template. MiXCR was run by TCRdb on the reads, yielding one entry per CDR3 protein. The sample holds about half a million distinct CDR3 sequences; about a third are singletons and the top ten take about 0.8%.

Sequencing input: sorted CD4+, CD8+, or CD8+CD57+ T cells (not recorded which) from PBMCs. The clonotype originates from a human donor with aplastic anemia. The chain couples TRBV19 to TRBJ2-7; tentative D call: TRBD1 (7 bases). The CDR3 DNA reads TGTGCCAGTAGTCAGGGGGGCGTAGTAGGCGAGCAGTACTTC. Protein sequence: CASSQGGVVGEQYF. The full variable domain, rest sourced from reference TRBV19 and TRBJ2-7, is DGGITQSPKYLFRKEGQNVTLSCEQNLNHDAMYWYRQDPGQGLRLIYYSQIVNDFQKGDIAEGYSVSREKKESFPLTVTSAQKNPTAFYLCASSQGGVVGEQYFGPGTRLTVT.